Included here is one TCR beta chain sequence, with context. What antigen it recognizes has not been identified. No per-base quality is available; no much larger clone lies one base away. TCRbeta CDR3 regions were amplified from genomic DNA by means of the immunoSEQ Assay, a bias-controlled multiplex PCR. Regarding the original processing steps: The number of nucleated cells in each sample was estimated from the amplification of reference gene primers within the assay. Sequence reads were collapsed and filtered to measure the absolute abundance of every unique TCRbeta CDR3 rearrangement. For each sample, productive Simpson clonality was calculated as the square root of Simpson's diversity index across productive rearrangements. What TCRdb holds here is the immuneACCESS table cut down to in-frame rearrangements. Part of the clones is not present; checked against another copy, under half of the missing clones reflect an unresolved V gene, and the others are unexplained. V and J calls and clone size are as listed in that table; D and trimming were resolved from the DNA. The sample data list about 64,000 clones, and roughly 80% of these were observed just once. Jointly, the top ten make up more than 13% of the sample.

These data are taken from a study of blood T cell repertoires in COVID-19 (dated by TCRdb to 2020 to 2022). For the study in its entirety: The collaborator samples originated in the United States, Italy and Spain and spanned the acute and convalescent phases of COVID-19. The material from the prospective study consisted of cDNA or gDNA derived from T cells, B-cell-depleted T cells, or PBMCs. The dataset comprised deeply sampled blood TCRbeta repertoires from subjects exposed to, actively infected with, or recovered from COVID-19. The repertoires were released in a freely available public database meant as a resource for research on the immune response to SARS-CoV-2. The samples were drawn from the first 160 participants of the ongoing ImmuneRACE study and from over 950 subjects provided by 6 global collaborators. Nearly every sample came with metadata listing a de-identified subject ID, COVID-19 status, age in years and sex. Where HLA class I and class II types were available, the types were taken from metadata supplied by the sample provider, not from assay-based typing. Broad study findings and their caveats: How much clinical and demographic metadata was included differed by source and by participant, and the metadata was provided uncurated.

One collaborating source in Seattle enrolled patients during active infection and followed them longitudinally through the course of disease. Whole blood was collected in K2EDTA tubes by collaborating institutions according to the institutions' own protocols. For TCRbeta analysis, collaborators shipped samples as frozen whole blood, isolated PBMCs, or DNA extracted from either of those sample types. This clonotype originated in a man between 60 and 75 years old with COVID-19, enrolled during active disease. Source material: peripheral blood.

The DNA is TGTGCCAGCAGCCAAAACGGGGGGGTTGGGACAGATACGCAGTATTTT. Protein translation: CASSQNGGVGTDTQYF. This receptor chain uses TRBV7-3 and TRBJ2-3; 8 of the junction bases match TRBD2. The CDR3 holds 16 amino acids from the cysteine to the phenylalanine. Only the CDR3 part of the read is kept: 48 bases, read in frame from the first base. Trimming takes 5 bases off V and 3 bases off J; junction bases not matched to a gene: 10. CDR1 and CDR2 are read off the germline V gene as SGHTA and FQGTGA.